One sample yielded the 26 T cell receptor beta chains listed below, sequenced in a study of blood T cells in healthy people across ages. Primers used in a second PCR of roughly 7 to 12 cycles were a sample-barcoded 5' primer and a J-beta primer mix. TCRdb reanalysed the 5' RACE reads using MiXCR and keeps one entry per CDR3 protein. The sample lists about 1.5 million distinct CDR3 sequences; about 42% were seen once. The sample was blood. Every receptor here comes from a woman between 18 and 30 years old in good health.

The chain links TRBV14 to TRBJ2-1; D unresolved. The CDR3 has 13 residues. Germline lookup yields CDR1 SGHDN and CDR2 FVKESK. With 5 bases removed from V and 2 bases from J, the gap between germline ends came to 7 bases. CDR3: CASSGQTYNEQFF. Written as DNA, the CDR3 is TGTGCCAGCAGCGGGCAGACCTACAATGAGCAGTTCTTC.

This clonotype was seen only a few times. This chain joins TRBV12-3 or TRBV12-4 and TRBJ2-2; D perhaps matches TRBD2 (7 bases). The CDR3 contains 14 residues. The V end was cut by 3 bases, the J end by 6 bases, with 11 bases between. The CDR3 sequence is CASSLEGGAGELFF. The CDR3 DNA reads as TGTGCCAGCAGTTTGGAGGGGGGGGCCGGGGAGCTGTTTTTT.

The table lists this clonotype with a few counts. V and J are TRBV24-1 and TRBJ2-1; the match to TRBD1 covers 8 bases. Germline assignment: CDR1 KGHDR and CDR2 SFDVKD. After removal of 3 bases from V and 7 bases from J, the junction contained 4 bases not matched to a gene. This CDR3 spans 14 amino acids. In nucleotides, the CDR3 is TGTGCCACCAGTGATAGACGGACAGGGAATGAGCAGTTCTTC. Its protein product is CATSDRRTGNEQFF.

This clonotype was counted between two and nine times. The V call is TRBV20-1, the J call TRBJ2-3, with D possibly called TRBD1 or TRBD2 (6 bases each). The germline V and J ends were trimmed by 8 bases and 5 bases, with 14 bases remaining between them. The germline V gene has CDR1 DFQATT and CDR2 SNEGSKA (reference sequence). The CDR3 contains 12 residues. The CDR3 sequence is CSPRRGEDTQYF. CDR3 coding DNA: TGCAGTCCGAGGAGGGGGGAAGATACGCAGTATTTT.

This clonotype was counted between two and nine times. The CDR3 sequence is CSVEESPALAVYTF. The CDR3 DNA follows: TGCAGCGTTGAAGAATCCCCCGCGCTGGCTGTCTACACCTTC. The chain carries TRBV29-1 and TRBJ1-2; D unresolved. The CDR3 has 14 residues. Germline values: CDR1 SQVTM, CDR2 ANQGSEA. V dropped 0 bases and J dropped 10 bases, with 18 bases sitting between them.

The chain uses TRBV7-2 and TRBJ2-5; 7 bases line up with TRBD2. The CDR3 totals 14 residues. Germline V gene data show CDR1 as SGHTA and CDR2 as FQGNSA. V was pared by 4 bases and J by 3 bases, with 5 bases of the junction left unmatched. The CDR3: CASSSGTTKETQYF. In DNA, the CDR3 is TGTGCCAGCAGCTCGGGGACTACAAAAGAGACCCAGTACTTC.

J is TRBJ2-5 and V is TRBV20-1; TRBD2 matches at 12 bases. TRBJ2-7 explains the end of the DNA better; the J call may be wrong. This CDR3 is 16 amino acids long. Germline CDR1 and CDR2: DFQATT and SNEGSKA (reference sequence). This CDR3 reads CSALFLAGGPGGEQYF. The CDR3, as DNA: TGCAGTGCTCTATTCCTAGCGGGAGGGCCGGGCGGCGAGCAGTACTTC.

V usage is TRBV6-5 and J usage is TRBJ2-4; the match to TRBD1 covers 7 bases. With V trimmed by 2 bases and J by 8 bases, 6 bases remained unmatched. Germline loops: CDR1 MNHEY, CDR2 SVGAGI. The CDR3 is made up of 14 amino acids. The CDR3 reads CASSYGITGDIQYF. The CDR3 DNA reads as TGTGCCAGCAGTTACGGAATTACAGGGGACATTCAGTACTTC.

V usage is TRBV25-1 and J usage is TRBJ1-2; D gene unclear. The CDR3 has 13 amino acids. Germline V gene sequence: CDR1 MGHDK, CDR2 SYGVNS. V was pared by 8 bases and J by 4 bases, with 14 bases between. Here the CDR3 reads CASLRRMIYGYTF. The CDR3 DNA sequence: TGTGCCAGCCTTCGCAGGATGATCTATGGCTACACCTTC.

As to this clonotype: A read error may account for a junction end that differs from germline. V usage is TRBV6-6 and J usage is TRBJ1-1; 7 nucleotides agree with TRBD1. The CDR3 runs 15 residues. Germline V CDR1 and CDR2: MNHNY, SVGAGI (reference sequence). DNA of the CDR3: TGTGCCAGCAATTACAAGCACAGGGGATTCACTGAAGCTTTCTTT. Amino acids: CASNYKHRGFTEAFF.

The gene calls are TRBV2 and TRBJ2-5; D perhaps matches TRBD1 (5 bases). With 7 bases removed from V and 1 base from J, the gap between germline ends came to 13 bases. Germline CDR1 and CDR2: SNHLY and FYNNEI. CDR3 size: 14 residues. CDR3 sequence: CASKKGQPQETQYF. The CDR3, as DNA: TGTGCCAGCAAAAAGGGGCAGCCCCAAGAGACCCAGTACTTC.

As for this clonotype: An end of the junction differs from the germline gene, which may be a read error. The V call is TRBV12-3 or TRBV12-4, the J call TRBJ2-2; D is unresolved. This CDR3 is built from 12 residues. Here the CDR3 reads CAGSFGTGELFF. CDR3 DNA: TGTGCCGGCAGTTTCGGCACCGGGGAGCTGTTTTTT.

V gene TRBV6-5 combines with J gene TRBJ2-7; TRBD1 might be the D (6 bases). CDR3 size: 19 residues. V lost 0 bases and J 0 bases, leaving 21 bases between the germline ends. CDR1 is MNHEY, CDR2 SVGAGI, per germline. The CDR3 DNA is TGTGCCAGCAGTTACTCCCGACGAGTGGCCCAGGGGCCCTCCTACGAGCAGTACTTC. It translates to CASSYSRRVAQGPSYEQYF.

The chain has TRBV20-1 and TRBJ2-7; 10 bases agree with TRBD1. The end of the DNA aligns better with TRBJ2-5, so the J call may be wrong. The CDR3 loop spans 13 amino acids. Germline V gene data show CDR1 as DFQATT and CDR2 as SNEGSKA (reference sequence). CDR3 amino acids: CSADRGQRETQYF. In DNA, the CDR3 is TGCAGTGCTGACAGGGGGCAAAGGGAGACCCAGTACTTC.

For the CDR3, the DNA is TGTGCCAGCAGCTTAGGGGCGACAAGCGACGAGCAGTACTTC. Translation: CASSLGATSDEQYF. The chain has TRBV5-6 and TRBJ2-4, with D possibly TRBD1 on 5 matching bases. The DNA end is a closer match to TRBJ2-7, so the J assignment may be wrong. This CDR3 comprises 14 residues. CDR1 SGHDT and CDR2 YYEEEE come from the germline V gene.

This chain connects TRBV5-1 to TRBJ1-5; 8 nucleotides align to TRBD1. J lost 4 bases, V lost 0 bases, and 6 bases had no gene match. The length of the CDR3 is 16 residues. CDR1 is SGHRS, CDR2 YFSETQ, per germline. The CDR3 reads CASSLVVTGENQPQHF. In DNA, the CDR3 is TGCGCCAGCAGCTTGGTGGTGACAGGGGAAAATCAGCCCCAGCATTTT.

This chain connects TRBV6-5 to TRBJ2-5, with TRBD1 as a possible D gene (5 bases). Germline assignment: CDR1 MNHEY and CDR2 SVGAGI. The CDR3 spans 13 residues. V was pared by 5 bases and J by 4 bases, with 11 bases between. The CDR3 protein is CASSADSGETQYF. The CDR3 DNA reads TGTGCCAGCAGTGCCGACAGTGGAGAGACCCAGTACTTC.

The V gene is TRBV12-3 or TRBV12-4, the J gene TRBJ2-7; D is uncertain. This CDR3 is 14 amino acids long. Trimming left V 6 bases short and J 4 bases short, with 16 bases between. The CDR3 loop reads CASRGEFPRYEQYF. CDR3 nucleotides: TGTGCCAGCAGAGGAGAGTTTCCTAGGTACGAGCAGTACTTC.

The chain has TRBV9 and TRBJ2-1, with 9 positions matching TRBD2. In germline, CDR1 is SGDLS, CDR2 YYNGEE. The CDR3 is made up of 16 amino acids. The V and J ends lost 4 bases and 5 bases, in that order; junction bases with no gene match: 10. The CDR3 nucleotides are TGTGCCAGCAGCAAGGGGCGGGAGGGGATGGACAATGAGCAGTTCTTC. It is translated as CASSKGREGMDNEQFF.

The chain uses TRBV3-1 and TRBJ1-2; weak D call: TRBD1 (6 bases). V lost 4 bases and J 6 bases, leaving 12 bases between the germline ends. The CDR3 contains 13 residues. Germline assignment: CDR1 LGHDT and CDR2 YNNKEL (reference sequence). The CDR3 DNA follows: TGTGCCAGCAGCCCGCTGGGGGCCCATGGCTACACCTTC. Amino acids: CASSPLGAHGYTF.

The rearrangement links TRBV9 to TRBJ1-1; no definite D call. Germline V gene data show CDR1 as SGDLS and CDR2 as YYNGEE. With 0 bases removed from V and 0 bases from J, the gap between germline ends came to 9 bases. The CDR3 spans 15 residues. CDR3 in DNA: TGTGCCAGCAGCGTAGAACCAGGCATGAACACTGAAGCTTTCTTT. Its translation is CASSVEPGMNTEAFF.

With respect to this clonotype: This may come from a read error, since a much larger clone is one base off. Lacking the conserved final phenylalanine or tryptophan, this CDR3 likely reflects a read error. This chain links TRBV9 with TRBJ2-7, with TRBD2 matching 10 bases. The junction had 2 bases not matched to a gene; V was cut back by 0 bases and J by 2 bases. Germline loops: CDR1 SGDLS, CDR2 YYNGEE. The length of the CDR3 is 15 residues. The CDR3 DNA sequence: TGTGCCAGCAGCGTAGACACTAGCGGGGCCTACGAGCAGTACTTG. Its translation is CASSVDTSGAYEQYL.

This clonotype came up a few times. This rearrangement joins TRBV7-9 to TRBJ2-4, with 9 bases aligning to TRBD1. The germline V gene encodes CDR1 SEHNR and CDR2 FQNEAQ (reference sequence). J lost 13 bases, V lost 5 bases, and 9 bases had no gene match. This CDR3 spans 13 amino acids. The CDR3 loop is CASSIGQGWEQYF. The CDR3, as DNA: TGTGCCAGCAGCATTGGACAGGGGTGGGAGCAGTACTTC.

This clonotype was seen a handful of times. This chain uses TRBV10-3 with TRBJ2-7, with D perhaps matching TRBD2 (6 bases). V was pared by 6 bases and J by 2 bases, with 11 bases between. In germline, CDR1 is ENHRY, CDR2 SYGVKD. The CDR3 has 13 residues. CDR3 nucleotides: TGTGCCATCAGCCCGAGGACTACCTACGAGCAGTACTTC. Translating it yields CAISPRTTYEQYF.

The V and J genes are TRBV7-3 and TRBJ1-1; TRBD1 aligns across 10 bases. Germline lookup yields CDR1 SGHTA and CDR2 FQGTGA. V lost 4 bases to trimming and J lost 6 bases; unmatched junction nucleotides: 5. The CDR3 spans 14 residues. Written as DNA, the CDR3 is TGTGCCAGCAGCTCAGGACAGGGGGGGGCTGAAGCTTTCTTT. It specifies CASSSGQGGAEAFF. The full variable domain, with the rest looked up from reference TRBV7-3 and TRBJ1-1, is GAGVSQTPSNKVTEKGKYVELRCDPISGHTALYWYRQSLGQGPEFLIYFQGTGAADDSGLPNDRFFAVRPEGSVSTLKIQRTERGDSAVYLCASSSGQGGAEAFFGQGTRLTVV.

The CDR3 sequence: CASTREGQSSYNEQFF. CDR3 sequence (DNA): TGTGCCAGTACCCGCGAGGGACAGAGCTCCTACAATGAGCAGTTCTTC. J is TRBJ2-1 and V is TRBV2, with TRBD1 identical over 7 bases. In germline, CDR1 is SNHLY, CDR2 FYNNEI. There are 16 residues in the CDR3. The ends lost 9 bases at V and 0 bases at J; junction bases unmatched: 11.